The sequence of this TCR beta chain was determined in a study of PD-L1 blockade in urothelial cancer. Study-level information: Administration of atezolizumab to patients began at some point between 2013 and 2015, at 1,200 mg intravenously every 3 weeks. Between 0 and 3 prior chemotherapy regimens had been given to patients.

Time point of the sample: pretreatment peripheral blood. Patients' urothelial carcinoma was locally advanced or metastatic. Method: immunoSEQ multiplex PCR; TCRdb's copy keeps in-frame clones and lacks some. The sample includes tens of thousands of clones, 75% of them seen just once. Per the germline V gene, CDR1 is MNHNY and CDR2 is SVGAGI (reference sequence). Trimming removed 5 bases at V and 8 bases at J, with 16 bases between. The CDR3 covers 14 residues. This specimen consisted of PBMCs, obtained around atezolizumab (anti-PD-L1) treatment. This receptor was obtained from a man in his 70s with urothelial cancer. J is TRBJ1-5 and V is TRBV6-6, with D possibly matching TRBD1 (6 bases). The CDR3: CASSDRRPREPQHF. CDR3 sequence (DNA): TGTGCCAGCAGTGACAGGAGACCAAGAGAGCCCCAGCATTTT.